This T cell receptor beta chain stems from a study of blood T cell repertoires in COVID-19. Overall study context: The United States, Italy and Spain were the sources of the acute and convalescent COVID-19 samples. Sample material is recorded as cDNA or gDNA derived from T cells, B-cell-depleted T cells, or PBMCs.

In the original analysis: Amplification with reference gene primers provided the estimates of nucleated cell counts. TCRdb's copy holds only in-frame clones and misses some; the assay was immunoSEQ multiplex PCR. For V, J and clone size, that table is used; D and trimming come from the DNA. The sample yields 100,000 to 150,000 clones, approximately 85% seen once. The CDR3 has 19 amino acids. V lost 3 bases, J lost 6 bases, and 16 bases stayed unmatched. Looked up from germline, CDR1 is MNHNS and CDR2 is SASEGT. Enrolled during active infection, Seattle patients were then followed longitudinally. The source material was peripheral blood. The chain is built from TRBV6-1 and TRBJ1-4; 10 bases match TRBD1. The source is a woman aged 80 or over with COVID-19, enrolled during active disease. CDR3 in DNA: TGTGCCAGCAGTGACCCTCCTGGACAGGGGGTTGCGCTCGATGAAAAACTGTTTTTT. It is translated as CASSDPPGQGVALDEKLFF.